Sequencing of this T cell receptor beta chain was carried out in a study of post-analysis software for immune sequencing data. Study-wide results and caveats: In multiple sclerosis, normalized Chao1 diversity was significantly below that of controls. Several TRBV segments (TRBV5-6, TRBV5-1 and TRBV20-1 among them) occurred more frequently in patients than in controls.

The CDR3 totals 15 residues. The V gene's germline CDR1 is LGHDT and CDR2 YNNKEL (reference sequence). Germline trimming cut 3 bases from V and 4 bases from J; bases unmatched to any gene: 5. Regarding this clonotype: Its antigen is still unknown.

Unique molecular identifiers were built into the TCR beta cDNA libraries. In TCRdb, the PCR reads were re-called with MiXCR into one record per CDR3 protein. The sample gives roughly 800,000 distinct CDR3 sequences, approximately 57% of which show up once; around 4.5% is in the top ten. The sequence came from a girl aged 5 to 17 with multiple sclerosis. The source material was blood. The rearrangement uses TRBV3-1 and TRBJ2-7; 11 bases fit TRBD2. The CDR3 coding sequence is TGTGCCAGCAGCCATCTAGCGGGAGGCGGGTACGAGCAGTACTTC. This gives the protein CASSHLAGGGYEQYF.